This T cell receptor beta chain comes out of a study of blood T cell repertoires in COVID-19. For the study at large: Spain, Italy and the United States supplied samples that represented acute and convalescent COVID-19.

The CDR3 consists of 16 residues. Germline V gene sequence: CDR1 MNHEY, CDR2 SMNVEV (reference sequence). The J segment lost 3 bases and the V segment lost 5 bases, leaving 10 bases of the junction unmatched. The Seattle patients, enrolled during active infection, were followed longitudinally. Study processing details: Estimation of nucleated cell counts relied on the amplification of reference gene primers. Some clones are missing from TCRdb's copy, which holds only in-frame ones; the method was immunoSEQ multiplex PCR. V, J and clone size are those of that table, while D and trimming were read from the DNA. The sample gives 300,000 to 350,000 clones, 85% to 90% of which show up once; around 0.93% is in the top ten.

The chain uses TRBV27 and TRBJ1-5; 7 positions match TRBD1. This TCR was sampled from a woman in her 40s with COVID-19, enrolled during active disease. The source material was peripheral blood. CDR3 sequence: CASSPQGLILNQPQHF. The CDR3 bases are TGTGCCAGCAGTCCACAGGGGCTGATCCTCAATCAGCCCCAGCATTTT.